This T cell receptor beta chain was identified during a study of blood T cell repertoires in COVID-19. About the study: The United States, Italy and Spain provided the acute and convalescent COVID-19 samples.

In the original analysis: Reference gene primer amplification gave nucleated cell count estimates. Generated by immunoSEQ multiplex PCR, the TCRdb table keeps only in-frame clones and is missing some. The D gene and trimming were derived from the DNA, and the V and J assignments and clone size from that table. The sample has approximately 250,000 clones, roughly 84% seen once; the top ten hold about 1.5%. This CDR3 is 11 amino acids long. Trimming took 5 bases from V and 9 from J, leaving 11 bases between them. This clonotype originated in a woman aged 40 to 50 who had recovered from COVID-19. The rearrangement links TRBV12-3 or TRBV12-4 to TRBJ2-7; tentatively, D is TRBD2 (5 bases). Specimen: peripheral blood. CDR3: CASSDYERQYF. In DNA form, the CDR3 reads TGTGCCAGCAGTGACTACGAGCGGCAGTACTTC.